The clone carrying this T cell receptor (beta chain) was recorded once. Its antigen is still unknown. Germline assignment: CDR1 MNHNY and CDR2 SVGAGI (reference sequence). CDR3 length: 13 residues. J lost 6 bases, V lost 6 bases, and 3 bases had no gene match. PCR involved 60 Vbeta and 13 Jbeta primers. Sequencing used immunoSEQ multiplex PCR; TCRdb keeps in-frame clones, though not all of them. This sample carries about 170,000 clones, 65% to 85% of them seen once, and the ten largest clones take about 0.77%. The data are from a study of cytomegalovirus exposure and HLA in healthy donors. General study points: The authors enumerated roughly 180 TCR beta chains as linked to cytomegalovirus.

The sample consisted of PBMCs. V is TRBV6-6 and J is TRBJ1-5; 9 bases are shared with TRBD1. This TCR was recovered from a woman between 18 and 29 years old in good health and CMV-seronegative. The CDR3 loop is CASRTGGGQPQHF. As DNA, the CDR3 is TGTGCCAGCAGAACAGGGGGCGGTCAGCCCCAGCATTTT.